The sequence of this TCR beta chain was determined in a study of blood T cell repertoires in COVID-19. Whole-study context: Samples representing acute and convalescent COVID-19 were sourced from the United States, Italy and Spain. T cells, B-cell-depleted T cells, or PBMCs supplied cDNA or gDNA.

Original processing methods: Amplified reference gene primers provided the basis for estimating nucleated cell counts. Produced via immunoSEQ multiplex PCR; TCRdb's table is partial and in-frame only. V, J and clone size are those of that table, while D and trimming were read from the DNA. The repertoire consists of fewer than 30,000 clones, with 94% occurring once and the leading ten covering 3.5% to 4.5%. On this clone: The junction differs from germline at one of its ends, possibly a read error.

Germline CDR1 and CDR2: MDHEN and SYDVKM. This CDR3 is built from 15 residues. The TCR comes from a human donor with active COVID-19. The donor label of this sample is uncertain. This chain connects TRBV28 to TRBJ2-7, with TRBD1 matching over 9 bases. Sequences were obtained from peripheral blood. CDR3 in DNA: TGTGCCAGCAGGTTATCGGGACAGGGTACCTACGAGCAGTACTTC. This translates into CASRLSGQGTYEQYF. Combining the CDR3 with reference TRBV28 and TRBJ2-7 gives the whole variable domain DVKVTQSSRYLVKRTGEKVFLECVQDMDHENMFWYRQDPGLGLRLIYFSYDVKMKEKGDIPEGYSVSREKKERFSLILESASTNQTSMYLCASRLSGQGTYEQYFGPGTRLTVT.